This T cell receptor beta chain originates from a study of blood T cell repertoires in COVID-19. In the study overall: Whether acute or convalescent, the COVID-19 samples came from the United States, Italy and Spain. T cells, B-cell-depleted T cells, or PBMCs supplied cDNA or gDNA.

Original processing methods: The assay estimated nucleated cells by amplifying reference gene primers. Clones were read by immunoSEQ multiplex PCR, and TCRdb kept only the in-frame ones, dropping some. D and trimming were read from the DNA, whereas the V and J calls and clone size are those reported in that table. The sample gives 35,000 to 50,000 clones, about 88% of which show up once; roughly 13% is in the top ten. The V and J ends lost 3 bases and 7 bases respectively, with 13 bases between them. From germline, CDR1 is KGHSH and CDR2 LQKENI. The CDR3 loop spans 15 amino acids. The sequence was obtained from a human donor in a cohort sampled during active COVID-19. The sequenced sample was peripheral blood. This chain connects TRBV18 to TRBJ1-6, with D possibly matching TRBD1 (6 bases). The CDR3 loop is CASSPRQVNNSPLHF. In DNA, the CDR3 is TGTGCCAGCTCACCGCGACAGGTCAACAATTCACCCCTCCACTTT.